This T cell receptor beta chain derives from a study of T cell responses to AZD1222 COVID-19 vaccine. Sequencing used immunoSEQ multiplex PCR; TCRdb keeps in-frame clones, though not all of them. The sample carries under 170,000 clones, around 94% recorded once. The germline CDR1 and CDR2 sequences are MNHEY and SVGAGI. CDR3 size: 13 residues. The V and J ends lost 8 bases and 7 bases, in that order; junction bases with no gene match: 5. Turning to this clone: What it binds is unknown.

Study-level points and caveats: CD4 TCRs associated with vaccination spanned spike, dominating at 160-218 and 743-854. The study reported that nearly half of spike-specific TCRs target unmutated variant regions.

Sequences were derived from peripheral blood, sampled on day 0 of AZD1222 vaccination. The receptor's source is an adult in good health. The chain links TRBV6-5 to TRBJ1-6, with 7 bases lining up with TRBD1. The CDR3 coding sequence is TGTGCCAGCCGGGACAGTCAGAATTCACCCCTCCACTTT. This translates into CASRDSQNSPLHF.